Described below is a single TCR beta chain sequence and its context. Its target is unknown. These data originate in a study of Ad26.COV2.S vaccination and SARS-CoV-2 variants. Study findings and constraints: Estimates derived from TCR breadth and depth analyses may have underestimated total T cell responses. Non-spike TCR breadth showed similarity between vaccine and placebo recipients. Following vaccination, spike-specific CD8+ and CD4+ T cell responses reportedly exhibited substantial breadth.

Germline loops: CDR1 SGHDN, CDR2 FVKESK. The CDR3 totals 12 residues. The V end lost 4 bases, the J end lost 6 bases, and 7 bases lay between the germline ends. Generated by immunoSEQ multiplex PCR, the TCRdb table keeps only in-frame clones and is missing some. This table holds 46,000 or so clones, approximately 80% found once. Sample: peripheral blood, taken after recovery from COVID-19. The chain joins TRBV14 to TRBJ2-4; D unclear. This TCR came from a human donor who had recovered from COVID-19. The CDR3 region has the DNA TGTGCCAGCAGCCTACCAGGAAACATTCAGTACTTC. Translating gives CASSLPGNIQYF.